This TCR beta chain was retrieved from a study of cytomegalovirus exposure and HLA in healthy donors. Researchers ran the PCR with 60 Vbeta and 13 Jbeta primers. Repertoires were generated with immunoSEQ multiplex PCR, while TCRdb's copy carries only in-frame clones and drops some. This sample yields some 180,000 clones, of which over 70% are seen a single time; roughly 1.5% belongs to the top ten. There are a few counts of this clone. The target antigen is unknown. The ends lost 4 bases at V and 4 bases at J; junction bases unmatched: 6. CDR1 SGHDN and CDR2 FVKESK come from the germline V gene. This CDR3 spans 15 amino acids. Whole-study findings and limits: Presence/absence analysis assumed near-uniform sequencing depth across donors. Later analysis identified a missense DCLRE1C variant that was linked to TCR beta V- and J-gene trimming. Earlier analysis looked at TCR beta V segments, and most were productive about 87% or about 30% of the time. In a later analysis, several top co-occurrence clusters appeared linked to parvovirus B19, influenza, CMV and Epstein-Barr virus.

The receptor was isolated from a young man in good health and CMV-seronegative. The J gene is TRBJ2-3, the V gene TRBV14, with 9 bases matching TRBD1. Specimen: PBMCs. The CDR3 sequence: CASSPGTGRSDTQYF. The CDR3 DNA is TGTGCCAGCAGCCCAGGGACAGGGAGGTCAGATACGCAGTATTTT.